The 27 T cell receptor beta chains reported below all come from one sample, sequenced in a study of T cell responses to AZD1222 COVID-19 vaccine. Profiled with immunoSEQ multiplex PCR; TCRdb holds only in-frame clones, not every one. The repertoire holds 90,000 to 110,000 clones, approximately 90% seen once, with 9% to 9.5% in the top ten. Specimen: peripheral blood, collected on day 0 of AZD1222 vaccination. These receptors were obtained from an adult in good health.

This rearrangement joins TRBV28 to TRBJ2-6, with D possibly being TRBD1 (5 bases). V shed 10 bases and J shed 2 bases, with 12 bases lying between them. The CDR3 extends over 14 amino acids. Germline loops: CDR1 MDHEN, CDR2 SYDVKM. The CDR3 region is CATLRGTGANVLTF. Here the CDR3 DNA reads TGTGCCACCCTAAGGGGAACTGGGGCCAACGTCCTGACTTTC.

The rearrangement joins TRBV19 to TRBJ2-2; no clear D gene. The germline V gene has CDR1 LNHDA and CDR2 SQIVND (reference sequence). The CDR3 consists of 15 residues. With 8 bases removed from V and 7 bases from J, the gap between germline ends came to 20 bases. CDR3 nucleotides: TGTGCCAGTTCAGACTCCGGCAAAAGAGGCGGGGAGCTGTTTTTT. This translates into CASSDSGKRGGELFF. The full variable domain, its missing parts supplied by reference TRBV19 and TRBJ2-2, is DGGITQSPKYLFRKEGQNVTLSCEQNLNHDAMYWYRQDPGQGLRLIYYSQIVNDFQKGDIAEGYSVSREKKESFPLTVTSAQKNPTAFYLCASSDSGKRGGELFFGEGSRLTVL.

The chain uses TRBV7-6 and TRBJ2-1, with D possibly being TRBD1 (5 bases). The CDR3 runs 15 residues. Germline V gene data show CDR1 as SGHVS and CDR2 as FNYEAQ. With 5 bases removed from V and 8 bases from J, the gap between germline ends came to 19 bases. The CDR3 loop is CASSPTQGLIHEQFF. DNA for the CDR3: TGTGCCAGCAGCCCAACCCAGGGCCTTATCCATGAGCAGTTCTTC. The full variable domain, its missing parts supplied by reference TRBV7-6 and TRBJ2-1, is GAGVSQSPRYKVTKRGQDVALRCDPISGHVSLYWYRQALGQGPEFLTYFNYEAQQDKSGLPNDRFSAERPEGSISTLTIQRTEQRDSAMYRCASSPTQGLIHEQFFGPGTRLTVL.

The rearrangement links TRBV20-1 to TRBJ1-2; unclear D gene. The V end was cut by 6 bases, the J end by 2 bases, with 1 base between. Germline V lookup: CDR1 DFQATT, CDR2 SNEGSKA (reference sequence). The CDR3 length is 9 residues. CDR3 sequence: CSANYGYTF. CDR3 coding DNA: TGCAGTGCCAACTATGGCTACACCTTC.

The chain has TRBV3-1 (or the pseudogene TRBV3-2) and TRBJ2-5; D could derive from TRBD1 or TRBD2 (5 bases each). Trimming removed 3 bases from V and 5 bases from J, with 13 bases in between. The CDR3 is 14 amino acids. Looked up from germline, CDR1 is LGHDT and CDR2 is YNNKEL (reference sequence). CDR3 loop: CASSQGDLRETQYF. In DNA form, the CDR3 reads TGTGCCAGCAGCCAGGGGGACCTCCGGGAGACCCAGTACTTC.

This clone showed up just once. This chain uses TRBV6-1 with TRBJ2-2; D not certain. The CDR3 has 14 amino acids. CDR1 and CDR2 (germline): MNHNS, SASEGT. V was clipped by 2 bases and J by 2 bases, with 6 bases between them. The CDR3 spells CASSELLNTGELFF. CDR3 coding DNA: TGTGCCAGCAGTGAACTCTTAAACACCGGGGAGCTGTTTTTT.

V is TRBV9 and J is TRBJ2-3, with D possibly TRBD1 on 8 matching bases. Trimming pared 0 bases from V and 5 bases from J, leaving 10 bases between. Looked up from germline, CDR1 is SGDLS and CDR2 is YYNGEE. CDR3 length: 14 residues. The CDR3 DNA follows: TGTGCCAGCAGCGTAGACAGGGGGGGAGATACGCAGTATTTT. This encodes CASSVDRGGDTQYF.

The genes are TRBV27 and TRBJ2-3, with D unresolved. Trimming removed 4 bases from V and 2 bases from J, with 10 bases in between. Germline loops: CDR1 MNHEY, CDR2 SMNVEV (reference sequence). The CDR3 is made up of 14 amino acids. The CDR3 DNA is TGTGCCAGCAGTTCCAAATACCACACAGATACGCAGTATTTT. Its translation: CASSSKYHTDTQYF.

V gene TRBV5-1 combines with J gene TRBJ1-1, with TRBD1 matching over 8 bases. Germline loops: CDR1 SGHRS, CDR2 YFSETQ. This CDR3 contains 14 residues. Losses at the gene ends were 4 bases for V and 3 bases for J; bases not matched to a gene: 5. CDR3: CASSQQGDYTEAFF. The CDR3 coding sequence is TGCGCCAGCAGCCAACAGGGGGACTACACTGAAGCTTTCTTT.

The chain uses TRBV6-5 and TRBJ2-1, with TRBD1 matching over 9 bases. Trimming cost V 4 bases and J 5 bases; bases outside gene matches: 3. The CDR3 has 14 amino acids. Germline-derived CDR1 and CDR2 are MNHEY and SVGAGI. The CDR3 DNA reads as TGTGCCAGCAGTTCGGGACAGGGTCACAATGAGCAGTTCTTC. Amino acid sequence: CASSSGQGHNEQFF.

The chain uses TRBV7-9 and TRBJ2-5, with TRBD2 as a possible D gene (5 bases). This CDR3 is 15 amino acids long. V was shortened by 5 bases and J by 2 bases, with 15 bases between the two germline ends. Germline-derived CDR1 and CDR2 are SEHNR and FQNEAQ (reference sequence). CDR3 DNA sequence: TGTGCCAGCAGCGCCGGACTTCCACCGCAAGAGACCCAGTACTTC. Translated, it gives CASSAGLPPQETQYF.

This sequence joins TRBV10-3 and TRBJ2-1; 8 bases map to TRBD2. The CDR3 sequence is 14 residues long. Germline trimming cut 2 bases from V and 5 bases from J; bases unmatched to any gene: 2. The germline V gene encodes CDR1 ENHRY and CDR2 SYGVKD. The DNA of the CDR3 is TGTGCCATCAGTGAGGGGACTAGACACAATGAGCAGTTCTTC. Translation gives CAISEGTRHNEQFF.

This chain links TRBV10-2 with TRBJ2-7; 10 bases fit TRBD2. CDR3 length equals 14 residues. Unmatched junction bases numbered 4, after V lost 4 bases and J lost 4 bases. Germline V gene sequence: CDR1 WSHSY, CDR2 SAAADI. The CDR3 spells CASSVLAGVYEQYF. CDR3 DNA: TGCGCCAGCAGTGTCCTAGCGGGAGTTTACGAGCAGTACTTC.

This rearrangement joins TRBV5-1 to TRBJ2-2, with D possibly being TRBD2 (5 bases). V lost 4 bases and J lost 7, with 17 bases in between. The CDR3 totals 15 residues. Germline assignment: CDR1 SGHRS and CDR2 YFSETQ. The CDR3 DNA is TGCGCCAGCAGCCAAGGGTACCGGGAACACGGGGAGCTGTTTTTT. Amino acid sequence: CASSQGYREHGELFF.

This clone was seen just once. The J gene is TRBJ1-6, the V gene TRBV6-5; TRBD1 aligns across 8 bases. The CDR3 consists of 15 residues. J gave up 10 bases and V 10 bases, and 15 bases lay outside the gene matches. The germline V gene encodes CDR1 MNHEY and CDR2 SVGAGI. The CDR3 DNA follows: TGTGCCACCCTTCCCGGGCAGGGGGCGTACTCACCCCTCCACTTT. Translation: CATLPGQGAYSPLHF.

This chain joins TRBV6-5 and TRBJ2-1; TRBD1 aligns across 7 bases. The CDR3 is made up of 15 amino acids. Trimming cost V 5 bases and J 8 bases; bases outside gene matches: 12. Germline assignment: CDR1 MNHEY and CDR2 SVGAGI. CDR3 residues: CASSLRPGGGDEQFF. In DNA, the CDR3 is TGTGCCAGCAGTCTCCGCCCAGGGGGTGGAGATGAGCAGTTCTTC.

CDR3 DNA sequence: TGCAGTGCTAGTGGGAGAAGGGGGCTCTACGAGCAGTACTTC. Encoded protein: CSASGRRGLYEQYF. The chain carries TRBV20-1 and TRBJ2-7; TRBD1 agrees at 7 bases. CDR1 is DFQATT, CDR2 SNEGSKA, per germline (reference sequence). The CDR3 runs to 14 residues. Trimming removed 3 bases from V and 3 bases from J; junction bases left unmatched: 8.

The chain couples TRBV27 to TRBJ2-7; D is unresolved. The germline V gene encodes CDR1 MNHEY and CDR2 SMNVEV (reference sequence). Trimming shortened V by 5 bases and J by 0 bases, and 14 bases separated the two germline ends. The CDR3 covers 15 residues. The CDR3 nucleotides are TGTGCCAGCAGTCCAATAGCTTCCAGCTCCTACGAGCAGTACTTC. This encodes CASSPIASSSYEQYF.

V gene TRBV6-1 combines with J gene TRBJ1-4, with a possible D match to TRBD1 (6 bases). Trimming took off 3 bases at V and 0 bases at J, with 8 bases between the two ends. From germline, CDR1 is MNHNS and CDR2 SASEGT. CDR3 length: 15 amino acids. This CDR3 is CASSDRGATNEKLFF. The CDR3 DNA reads as TGTGCCAGCAGTGACAGGGGCGCAACTAATGAAAAACTGTTTTTT.

The chain is built from TRBV2 and TRBJ1-6; D unresolved. The CDR3 extends over 15 amino acids. With 7 bases removed from V and 4 bases from J, the gap between germline ends came to 14 bases. The germline V gene has CDR1 SNHLY and CDR2 FYNNEI. The CDR3 nucleotides read TGTGCCAGCAAGGTGGGCACAGCTTATAATTCACCCCTCCACTTT. Its protein is CASKVGTAYNSPLHF. The entire variable domain, with the rest obtained from reference TRBV2 and TRBJ1-6, is as follows: EPEVTQTPSHQVTQMGQEVILRCVPISNHLYFYWYRQILGQKVEFLVSFYNNEISEKSEIFDDQFSVERPDGSNFTLKIRSTKLEDSAMYFCASKVGTAYNSPLHFGNGTRLTVT.

The V and J genes are TRBV28 and TRBJ1-1; D is uncertain. This CDR3 spans 15 amino acids. Germline V lookup: CDR1 MDHEN, CDR2 SYDVKM. The V end was cut by 5 bases, the J end by 7 bases, with 20 bases between. CDR3 amino acids: CASSPPQAAGYEAFF. The CDR3 DNA reads TGTGCCAGCAGTCCACCCCAGGCCGCCGGGTATGAAGCTTTCTTT.

The chain has TRBV10-3 and TRBJ2-7; possible D gene TRBD2, 6 bases. Trimming left V 3 bases short and J 6 bases short, with 15 bases between. This CDR3 has 14 residues. CDR1 and CDR2 from the germline V gene are ENHRY and SYGVKD. The chain's CDR3 is CAISEIGGIGEQYF. In nucleotides, the CDR3 is TGTGCCATCAGTGAAATTGGGGGGATTGGCGAGCAGTACTTC.

The rearrangement links TRBV28 to TRBJ2-7; D uncertain. The CDR3 has 10 amino acids. Germline CDR1 MDHEN, CDR2 SYDVKM. V shed 6 bases and J shed 3 bases, with 3 bases lying between them. The CDR3 loop reads CASRSYEQYF. CDR3 DNA sequence: TGTGCCAGCAGGAGCTACGAGCAGTACTTC.

Regarding this clone: The sample carries other DNA sequences with the same CDR3. This chain links TRBV20-1 with TRBJ2-5; D unresolved. Germline loops: CDR1 DFQATT, CDR2 SNEGSKA (reference sequence). This CDR3 region has 10 residues. The V end lost 3 bases, the J end lost 2 bases, and 1 base lay between the germline ends. CDR3 in amino acids: CSARQETQYF. The DNA of the CDR3 is TGCAGTGCTAGGCAAGAGACCCAGTACTTC.

V gene TRBV3-1 (or the pseudogene TRBV3-2) combines with J gene TRBJ2-3; D might be TRBD1 or TRBD2, each matching 5 bases. Per germline, CDR1 LGHDT and CDR2 YNNKEL (reference sequence). V lost 1 base, J lost 4 bases, and 18 bases lay in between. This CDR3 contains 17 residues. The CDR3 protein is CASSQGTLSRGADTQYF. The CDR3 region has the DNA TGTGCCAGCAGCCAAGGGACGCTCTCCAGAGGGGCAGATACGCAGTATTTT.

The rearrangement joins TRBV7-2 to TRBJ1-4, with a tentative D call TRBD1 (6 bases). Germline assignment: CDR1 SGHTA and CDR2 FQGNSA. CDR3 size: 16 residues. Trimming removed 5 bases at V and 2 bases at J, with 15 bases between. CDR3 sequence reads: CASSAMATGTNEKLFF. The CDR3 nucleotides are TGTGCCAGCAGCGCGATGGCAACAGGGACTAATGAAAAACTGTTTTTT.

The chain couples TRBV28 to TRBJ2-7, with D tentatively TRBD2 (5 bases). V shed 6 bases and J shed 4 bases, with 19 bases lying between them. Germline V lookup: CDR1 MDHEN, CDR2 SYDVKM. The CDR3 loop spans 15 amino acids. The CDR3 DNA reads TGTGCCAGCAGCCCACCTAGCAGCTCTGGATACGAGCAGTACTTC. Encoded protein: CASSPPSSSGYEQYF. Full variable domain (remainder filled in from reference TRBV28 and TRBJ2-7): DVKVTQSSRYLVKRTGEKVFLECVQDMDHENMFWYRQDPGLGLRLIYFSYDVKMKEKGDIPEGYSVSREKKERFSLILESASTNQTSMYLCASSPPSSSGYEQYFGPGTRLTVT.